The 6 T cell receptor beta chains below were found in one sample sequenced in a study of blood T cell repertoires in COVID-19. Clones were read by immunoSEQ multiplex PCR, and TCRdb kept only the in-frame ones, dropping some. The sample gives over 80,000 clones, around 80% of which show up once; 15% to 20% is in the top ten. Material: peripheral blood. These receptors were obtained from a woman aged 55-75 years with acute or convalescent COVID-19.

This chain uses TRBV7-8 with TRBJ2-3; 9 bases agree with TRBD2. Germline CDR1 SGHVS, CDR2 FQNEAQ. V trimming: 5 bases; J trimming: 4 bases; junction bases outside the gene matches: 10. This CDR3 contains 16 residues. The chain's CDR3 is CASSNHMREGADTQYF. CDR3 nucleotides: TGTGCCAGCAGCAACCATATGCGGGAGGGCGCAGATACGCAGTATTTT. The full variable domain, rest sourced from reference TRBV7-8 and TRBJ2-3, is GAGVSQSPRYKVAKRGQDVALRCDPISGHVSLFWYQQALGQGPEFLTYFQNEAQLDKSGLPSDRFFAERPEGSVSTLKIQRTQQEDSAVYLCASSNHMREGADTQYFGPGTRLTVL.

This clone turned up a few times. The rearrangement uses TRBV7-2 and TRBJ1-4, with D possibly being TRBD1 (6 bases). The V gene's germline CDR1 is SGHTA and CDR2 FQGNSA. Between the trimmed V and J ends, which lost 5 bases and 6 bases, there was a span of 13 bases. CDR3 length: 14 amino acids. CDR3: CASSPSGGDEKLFF. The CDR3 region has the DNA TGTGCCAGCAGCCCTTCGGGGGGCGATGAAAAACTGTTTTTT.

DNA of the CDR3: TGCGCCAGCAGCGCGCCGACAGGGGCGGCCCTTAGATTCTATGGCTACACCTTC. It is translated as CASSAPTGAALRFYGYTF. V is TRBV5-1 and J is TRBJ1-2, with 8 bases aligning to TRBD1. V trimming: 4 bases; J trimming: 4 bases; junction bases outside the gene matches: 18. Germline values: CDR1 SGHRS, CDR2 YFSETQ. CDR3 length equals 18 residues.

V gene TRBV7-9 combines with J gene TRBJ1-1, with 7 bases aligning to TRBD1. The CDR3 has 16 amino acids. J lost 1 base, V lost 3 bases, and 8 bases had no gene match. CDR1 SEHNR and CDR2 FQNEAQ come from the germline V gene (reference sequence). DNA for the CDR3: TGTGCCAGCAGCTTCATTCTGGGACAGCGGAACACTGAAGCTTTCTTT. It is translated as CASSFILGQRNTEAFF.

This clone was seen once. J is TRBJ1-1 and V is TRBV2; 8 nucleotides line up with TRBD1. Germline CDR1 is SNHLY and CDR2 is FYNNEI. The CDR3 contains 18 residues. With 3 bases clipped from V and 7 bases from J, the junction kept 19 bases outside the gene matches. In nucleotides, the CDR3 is TGTGCCAGCAGTGACCCCACAGGGGGGCTTACACTTGGCGGTGAAGCTTTCTTT. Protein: CASSDPTGGLTLGGEAFF.

CDR3 sequence (DNA): TGTGCCAGCAGTACCGGGGAGGGAAACTATGGCTACACCTTC. Its translation: CASSTGEGNYGYTF. The J gene is TRBJ1-2, the V gene TRBV28; D gene ambiguous. Germline CDR1 is MDHEN and CDR2 is SYDVKM. This CDR3 spans 14 amino acids. V lost 5 bases and J 2 bases, leaving 12 bases between the germline ends.